Listed below are T cell receptor beta chains from one sample, sequenced in a study of T cell responses to AZD1222 COVID-19 vaccine. Method: immunoSEQ multiplex PCR; TCRdb's copy keeps in-frame clones and lacks some. Among roughly 45,000 clones listed, roughly 84% were seen once. Sequencing used peripheral blood, obtained 28 days after the second AZD1222 dose. These receptors all come from an adult who received the AZD1222 COVID-19 vaccine. Both conserved end residues are part of each CDR3. Each record gives: CDR3 DNA, CDR3 protein, V gene, J gene, clone size, D gene. The D gene is left open where the match is weak. The size of a clone is reported for some rows only, either as once, few or many, or as a class for expanded clones.

TGTGCCAGCTCACCAGCCAGCTCCTACGAGCAGTACTTC	CASSPASSYEQYF	TRBV18	TRBJ2-7	.	.
TGCGCCAGCAGTGGACAGTATAATTCACCCCTCCACTTT	CASSGQYNSPLHF	TRBV4-1	TRBJ1-6	.	.
TGTGCCAGTAGTGCCCGGACAGGGAACACCGGGGAGCTGTTTTTT	CASSARTGNTGELFF	TRBV19	TRBJ2-2	.	TRBD1
TGTGCCAGCGAAAAACAGGGGCGGCGGAATGAGCAGTTCTTC	CASEKQGRRNEQFF	TRBV27	TRBJ2-1	.	TRBD1
TGTGCCAGCAGCGCGGACCAGACAGGGGGGTCACCCCTCCACTTT	CASSADQTGGSPLHF	TRBV6-4	TRBJ1-6	.	TRBD1
TGTGCCAGCAGCGTACAGGGGGCTTCCTACGAGCAGTACTTC	CASSVQGASYEQYF	TRBV6-5	TRBJ2-7	.	TRBD1
TGTGCCAGCAGCTTAGATTCGATCCAGAACCACTTT	CASSLDSIQNHF	TRBV11-2	TRBJ1-1	.	.
TGTGCCATCAGTGAAGGGACAGGAGTCAATCAGCCCCAGCATTTT	CAISEGTGVNQPQHF	TRBV10-3	TRBJ1-5	.	TRBD1
TGTGCCAGTAGTGCCACAGGGTTAGAGGCTTTCTTT	CASSATGLEAFF	TRBV19	TRBJ1-1	once	.
TGTGCCAGCAGGGCGATCGGGGCCGGGGAGCTGTTTTTT	CASRAIGAGELFF	TRBV2	TRBJ2-2	.	.
TGTGCCAGCAGTGTAAGGCAGATACCCTATAGCAATCAGCCCCAGCATTTT	CASSVRQIPYSNQPQHF	TRBV6-1	TRBJ1-5	.	.
TGTGCCAGCAGTTTACAAAATAGTGTCGGTCGGCAGTACTTC	CASSLQNSVGRQYF	TRBV27	TRBJ2-7	.	.
TGTGCCAGCAGTCAGAATCAGCCCCAGCATTTT	CASSQNQPQHF	TRBV6-5	TRBJ1-5	.	.
TGTGCCAGCAGTTTCAGCGGGGGGGCCGGCTACAATGAGCAGTTCTTC	CASSFSGGAGYNEQFF	TRBV28	TRBJ2-1	.	TRBD2
TGTGCCAGCAGTAGCGGGGGGGCTTGGAATGAGCAGTTCTTC	CASSSGGAWNEQFF	TRBV2	TRBJ2-1	.	TRBD2
TGTGCCAGCAGTTTAACAGGGTACTCTGGAAACACCATATATTTT	CASSLTGYSGNTIYF	TRBV6-5	TRBJ1-3	.	.
TGCAGCGTCGAAGGACTAGCCTACGAGCAGTACTTC	CSVEGLAYEQYF	TRBV29-1	TRBJ2-7	.	TRBD2
TGTGCCAGCAGGATGACTAGCGGGGGGGTCAGGACCCAGTACTTC	CASRMTSGGVRTQYF	TRBV2	TRBJ2-5	.	TRBD2
TGTGCCAGCAGCGGGGATGGATACCATGACAAAGTCGGGCACGTCCTGACTTTC	CASSGDGYHDKVGHVLTF	TRBV7-9	TRBJ2-6	few	.
TGCGCCAGCAGCATCGGACAGGGGGACAATCAGCCCCAGCATTTT	CASSIGQGDNQPQHF	TRBV5-1	TRBJ1-5	.	TRBD1
TGTGCCAGCAGTGATCGCGGGTACGGGGAGACCCAGTACTTC	CASSDRGYGETQYF	TRBV2	TRBJ2-5	.	.
TGTGCCAGCAGTGAATCTTCAAGGGGAAGGGGAGGCTACACCTTC	CASSESSRGRGGYTF	TRBV6-1	TRBJ1-2	.	.
TGTGCCAGCGGCGGACTCTCCGAGCAGTACTTC	CASGGLSEQYF	TRBV9	TRBJ2-7	.	.
TGTGCCAGCAGCCAAGAGGAGGGGGGTGGTGGAGCTTTCTTT	CASSQEEGGGGAFF	TRBV3-1/TRBV3-2	TRBJ1-1	.	.
TGTGCCAGCAACACCCAGGGGGCGAAGAACACTGAAGCTTTCTTT	CASNTQGAKNTEAFF	TRBV28	TRBJ1-1	.	TRBD1
TGTGCCAGTAGTATAGGTACAGCAAATCAGCCCCAGCATTTT	CASSIGTANQPQHF	TRBV19	TRBJ1-5	.	.
TGCGCCAGCAGCCAAAAGGGGACTGGGATTAACACCGGGGAGCTGTTTTTT	CASSQKGTGINTGELFF	TRBV4-1	TRBJ2-2	few	.
TGTGCCAGCACCCCTAGCGGGGCCCTCAATGAGCAGTTCTTC	CASTPSGALNEQFF	TRBV6-6	TRBJ2-1	.	TRBD2
TGTGCCAGCAGTTTTTCTGTGGGAACCGGCTACACCTTC	CASSFSVGTGYTF	TRBV27	TRBJ1-2	few	.
TGTGCCAGCAGAAATAGGCTGTTAAATCAGCCCCAGCATTTT	CASRNRLLNQPQHF	TRBV6-5	TRBJ1-5	.	.
TGTGCCAGCAGTTTTCAAGGACAGCCCCAGCATTTT	CASSFQGQPQHF	TRBV12-3/TRBV12-4	TRBJ1-5	.	.
TGTGCCAGCAGCTTAGCCTTCGGGGGGATCCCAGATACGCAGTATTTT	CASSLAFGGIPDTQYF	TRBV7-6	TRBJ2-3	.	TRBD2
TGTGCCAGCAGCTTAGCCGGGATGGAGAACACTGAAGCTTTCTTT	CASSLAGMENTEAFF	TRBV11-2	TRBJ1-1	.	.
TGTGCCAGTAGTTTAGATCCCTCGACCGGGGAGCTGTTTTTT	CASSLDPSTGELFF	TRBV19	TRBJ2-2	.	.
TGTGCCAGCCAGACAGCAAATCAGCCCCAGCATTTT	CASQTANQPQHF	TRBV6-5	TRBJ1-5	few	.
TGTGCCAGCAGCTTATCTAGTAGCACAGATACGCAGTATTTT	CASSLSSSTDTQYF	TRBV7-3	TRBJ2-3	.	.
TGTGCCAGCAGCCAAGAAGTGGCATACCTGGAGACCCAGTACTTC	CASSQEVAYLETQYF	TRBV3-1/TRBV3-2	TRBJ2-5	.	.
TGTGCCAGCAGCCAACACAGGGGCGGCAATCAGCCCCAGCATTTT	CASSQHRGGNQPQHF	TRBV4-2	TRBJ1-5	few	TRBD1
TGTGCTAGTGGCAGGGACAGCTTCTACGAGCAGTACTTC	CASGRDSFYEQYF	TRBV12-5	TRBJ2-7	.	TRBD1
TGTGCCAGCAGCCCATGGGGACTCACAGGTCTCCCGAACACTGAAGCTTTCTTT	CASSPWGLTGLPNTEAFF	TRBV7-9	TRBJ1-1	once	.
TGTGCCAGCAGCCAAGGGGGGGGACAATCGGTCCATGGCTACACCTTC	CASSQGGGQSVHGYTF	TRBV3-1/TRBV3-2	TRBJ1-2	.	.